This T cell receptor (beta chain) was profiled in a study of T-cell reconstitution after alpha-beta-depleted transplantation in children. For TCRbeta, the library was prepared with unique molecular identifiers. TCRdb passed the PCR reads through MiXCR, listing each CDR3 protein once. The repertoire includes 200,000 to 250,000 distinct CDR3 sequences, around 9.9% of them detected once, and 28% sits in the top ten. This clonotype was observed many times. What it binds is not known. Germline V gene data show CDR1 as DFQATT and CDR2 as SNEGSKA (reference sequence). The V and J ends lost 1 base and 9 bases respectively, with 9 bases between them. The CDR3 runs to 11 residues. The study's findings and limits: Some patients showed high day-60 TCRbeta diversity, which derived from surviving recipient T cells and thymic progenitors.

The origin of this receptor is a child younger than two with acute myeloid leukemia, due to receive a stem cell transplant. Sample: PBMCs, taken before TCRalphabeta/CD19-depleted stem cell transplant. The chain recombines TRBV20-1 with TRBJ1-2, with D possibly TRBD1 on 6 matching bases. As DNA, the CDR3 is TGCAGTGCTAGAGCGGACAGCAGCTACACCTTC. This gives the protein CSARADSSYTF.